The T cell receptor (beta chain) under discussion was sequenced for a study of shared clonotypes between healthy human individuals. Study at large: Three plates were used per donor for CD4 naive, three for CD4 memory, two for CD8 naive and one for CD8 memory. Findings and caveats of the study: Estimated richness values were generally larger in naive subsets than in memory subsets. Clonotypes which were not shared had lower generation probabilities than clonotypes that all four donors shared.

A word on this clone: Its cognate antigen is unknown.

The CDR3 loop spans 14 amino acids. Trimming took 2 bases from V and 5 from J; bases not matched to a gene: 5. Germline V lookup: CDR1 MDHEN, CDR2 SYDVKM. Adult Caucasians living in Nashville, Tennessee made up all of the donors. Assay: immunoSEQ multiplex PCR; the TCRdb copy retains only in-frame clones and omits some. The sample holds fewer than 3 million clones; around 90% are singletons and the top ten take around 0.4%. This rearrangement joins TRBV28 to TRBJ1-2; TRBD1 aligns across 7 bases. The sequence derives from a man younger than 35 in good health. Some clones in this sample may be carry-over from other donors' samples. Sequencing was performed on naive CD4+ T cells from PBMCs. The sample's subset: CD45RA+ positively selected. CDR3 sequence reads: CASSLTGEEYGYTF. In nucleotides, the CDR3 is TGTGCCAGCAGTTTAACAGGGGAAGAGTATGGCTACACCTTC.